This T cell receptor beta chain originates from a study of T cell responses to AZD1222 COVID-19 vaccine. General study results and limits: Spike-specific TCRs gained breadth and depth after people received two AZD1222 doses. White British donors predominated, females outnumbered males, and clonal diversity was possibly underestimated. Repertoires in all cases were sampled only once the peak T cell response had passed.

Details on this clone: What it binds is not known.

The method was immunoSEQ multiplex PCR; TCRdb's version includes in-frame clones alone and lacks a portion of them. Found here are roughly 72,000 clones, about 87% of them singletons; the top ten hold more than 8%. CDR3 length: 13 residues. The V segment lost 4 bases and the J segment 6 bases; nucleotides outside the gene matches: 6. Germline V gene data show CDR1 as SGHDN and CDR2 as FVKESK. This material consisted of peripheral blood, taken 28 days after the second dose of the MenACWY control vaccine. The origin of this receptor is an adult who received the MenACWY meningococcal vaccine as a control. This rearrangement joins TRBV14 to TRBJ2-7, with 7 bases lining up with TRBD1. CDR3 DNA: TGTGCCAGCAGCCTAGACAGGGTGAGCGAGCAGTACTTC. Its protein is CASSLDRVSEQYF.